The rows below give T cell receptor beta chains drawn from one sample of a study of cytotoxic CD8 clonotypes in ibrutinib-treated CLL. Clones were read by immunoSEQ multiplex PCR, and TCRdb kept only the in-frame ones, dropping some. In the table there are over 200,000 clones, approximately 70% of which are singletons. Sequencing was performed on PBMCs, taken after 12 months of ibrutinib treatment. The origin of the receptors is a human donor with chronic lymphocytic leukemia. Each CDR3 is given with its conserved first and last residue. D genes are given only for firm matches. Clone size is shown for a subset of rows, as once, few, many or a class of expanded clone.

V gene	D gene	J gene	clone size	CDR3 DNA	CDR3 protein
TRBV18	TRBD1	TRBJ2-7	NA	TGTGCCAGCTCACCACCCGACAGGGGGCCTCGGGACGAGCAGTACTTC	CASSPPDRGPRDEQYF
TRBV13	NA	TRBJ2-1	NA	TGTGCCATCAACAGGGAGGATGAGCAGTTCTTC	CAINREDEQFF
TRBV27	TRBD1	TRBJ2-2	few	TGTGCCAGCAGCCTCGACAGGGTAGGCACCGGGGAGCTGTTTTTT	CASSLDRVGTGELFF
TRBV16	TRBD1	TRBJ1-2	NA	TGTGCCAGCAGCCAAGACCAGGGGGCCCTATCGGTCTATGGCTACACCTTC	CASSQDQGALSVYGYTF
TRBV30	TRBD1	TRBJ2-5	NA	TGTGCCTGGAGTTCCCAGGGGGCGGGGGAGACCCAGTACTTC	CAWSSQGAGETQYF
TRBV19	TRBD2	TRBJ2-1	NA	TGTGCCAGTAGTATGAGGGCGGGAGGGGTAGATGAGCAGTTCTTC	CASSMRAGGVDEQFF
TRBV30	NA	TRBJ1-2	NA	TGTGCCTGGAGTTTCAACTATGGCTACACCTTC	CAWSFNYGYTF
TRBV7-3	NA	TRBJ2-1	NA	TGTGCCAGCAGCTTAGAAGGGACCCCGGGTAATGAGCAGTTCTTC	CASSLEGTPGNEQFF
TRBV29-1	TRBD1	TRBJ2-3	NA	TGCAGCATAAGCTCGGACAGGGGTAACACAGATACGCAGTATTTT	CSISSDRGNTDTQYF
TRBV7-3	TRBD2	TRBJ2-3	NA	TGTGCCAGCAGCTTAAATGGGGGGGCAGATACGCAGTATTTT	CASSLNGGADTQYF
TRBV30	NA	TRBJ1-6	once	TGTGCCTATTCCCCGGGACAACATAATTCACCCCTCCACTTT	CAYSPGQHNSPLHF
TRBV29-1	NA	TRBJ1-1	NA	TGCAGCGTTGAAGAGGTTCGGTGGGACCATGAAGCTTTCTTT	CSVEEVRWDHEAFF
TRBV18	TRBD2	TRBJ2-1	NA	TGTGCCAGCTCACCCGCACTAGCGGGGGGAAATGAGCAGTTCTTC	CASSPALAGGNEQFF
TRBV11-2	NA	TRBJ1-2	NA	TGTGCCAGCAGCTTAGTGAGGGCAGGACTTTATGGCTACACCTTC	CASSLVRAGLYGYTF
TRBV27	NA	TRBJ1-1	NA	TGTGCCAGCAGTTTTGGGGCACTCCCCCCGTTGAACACTGAAGCTTTCTTT	CASSFGALPPLNTEAFF
TRBV6-1	NA	TRBJ1-3	NA	TGTGCCAGCAAAGAGGCCCGGGCCAGCACCATATATTTT	CASKEARASTIYF
TRBV5-1	NA	TRBJ2-5	NA	TGCGCCAGCACTAGGGAGTTGGGCGCAGAGACCCAGTACTTC	CASTRELGAETQYF
TRBV6-5	NA	TRBJ1-5	few	TGTGCCAGCAGTTACTCCAGGGTGGGTCAGCCCCAGCATTTT	CASSYSRVGQPQHF
TRBV7-2	TRBD1	TRBJ2-5	NA	TGTGCCAGCAGCTTAAAAACAGGGGATAAGGAGACCCAGTACTTC	CASSLKTGDKETQYF
TRBV25-1	TRBD2	TRBJ2-7	NA	TGTGCCAGCAACTTAGCGGGAGGTTCCCACGAGCAGTACTTC	CASNLAGGSHEQYF
TRBV11-2	NA	TRBJ2-1	NA	TGTGCCAGCAGGTCTAGGATCTCCTACAATGAGCAGTTCTTC	CASRSRISYNEQFF
TRBV28	TRBD2	TRBJ2-1	NA	TGTGCCAGTTTGACTAGCCACTCCTACAATGAGCAGTTCTTC	CASLTSHSYNEQFF
TRBV30	NA	TRBJ1-3	NA	TGTGCCTGGAGTGTGGGCTCCTCTGGAAACACCATATATTTT	CAWSVGSSGNTIYF
TRBV4-1	NA	TRBJ1-2	NA	TGCGCCAGCAGCCAAGAAGGTGTCCAGGGTTCATCCGGCTACACCTTC	CASSQEGVQGSSGYTF
TRBV9	TRBD2	TRBJ2-1	NA	TGTGCCAGCAGGACGGGAAGCGGGAGCTATGAGCAGTTCTTC	CASRTGSGSYEQFF
TRBV6-5	NA	TRBJ1-1	NA	TGTGCCAGCAGTTGGGGCTTTGAAGCTTTCTTT	CASSWGFEAFF
TRBV5-4	NA	TRBJ2-5	NA	TGTGCCAGCAGCCGCGATTCAGCCGCCCAAGAGACCCAGTACTTC	CASSRDSAAQETQYF
TRBV2	NA	TRBJ2-7	few	TGTGCCAGCAGCCTTGGGGGGACCTACGAGCAGTACTTC	CASSLGGTYEQYF
TRBV4-2	NA	TRBJ2-3	NA	TGTGCCAGCAGCCAAAGGATCAGGGACACAGATACGCAGTATTTT	CASSQRIRDTDTQYF
TRBV28	TRBD1	TRBJ1-1	NA	TGTGCCAGCAGTGAGGGGGCGCGCACTGAAGCTTTCTTT	CASSEGARTEAFF
TRBV27	NA	TRBJ2-7	NA	TGTGCCAGCAGTACACAGGTCTCCTACGAGCAGTACTTC	CASSTQVSYEQYF
TRBV30	NA	TRBJ2-1	once	TGTGCCTGGAGGAAAGTAACCTCCTACAATGAGCAGTTCTTC	CAWRKVTSYNEQFF
TRBV29-1	TRBD1	TRBJ2-7	NA	TGCAGCGCCGGGACAGGGGGCTCCTACGAGCAGTACTTC	CSAGTGGSYEQYF
TRBV5-4	NA	TRBJ2-3	once	TGTGCCAGCAGCACCTGGAGGGGGCTAGCAGATACGCAGTATTTT	CASSTWRGLADTQYF
TRBV5-1	NA	TRBJ1-2	NA	TGCGCCAGCAGCGCCGAGGGAGGGTCGAACGGCTACACCTTC	CASSAEGGSNGYTF
TRBV6-1	TRBD2	TRBJ2-2	NA	TGTGCCAGCAGTGAAGCCCAGCGGGGAGGTACCGGGGAGCTGTTTTTT	CASSEAQRGGTGELFF
TRBV12-2	NA	TRBJ2-7	NA	TGTGCCAGCCGAGACAGGACTCCCTACGAGCAGTACTTC	CASRDRTPYEQYF
TRBV30	NA	TRBJ2-3	NA	TGTGCCTGGAGTTCTCTCCGTTCTAGCACAGATACGCAGTATTTT	CAWSSLRSSTDTQYF
TRBV5-4	TRBD1	TRBJ2-7	NA	TGTGCCAGCAGCGGAGGCCGACAGGGTAATACCTACGAGCAGTACTTC	CASSGGRQGNTYEQYF
TRBV9	TRBD2	TRBJ2-3	NA	TGTGCCAGCAGCCGTTACACCGGGACTAGCGGGATGGATACGCAGTATTTT	CASSRYTGTSGMDTQYF
TRBV6-1	NA	TRBJ1-2	few	TGTGCCAGCAGTGAAGGGGATAAGGGCTATGGCTACACCTTC	CASSEGDKGYGYTF
TRBV4-3	TRBD2	TRBJ2-1	few	TGCGCCAGCAGCCAAGGCTTAGCGGGAAATGAGCAGTTCTTC	CASSQGLAGNEQFF
TRBV27	NA	TRBJ2-2	NA	TGTGCCAGCAGTTTCCGCCTCTCCGGGTCCATCCCCGGGGAGCTGTTTTTT	CASSFRLSGSIPGELFF
TRBV18	NA	TRBJ1-1	NA	TGTGCCAGCTCACCCGGGGTTGAGGACACTGAAGCTTTCTTT	CASSPGVEDTEAFF
TRBV30	NA	TRBJ1-4	few	TGTGCCTGGCAGGGATTTCCAACTAATGAAAAACTGTTTTTT	CAWQGFPTNEKLFF
TRBV27	NA	TRBJ1-2	NA	TGTGCCAGCAGTCCAAACCCCGGCAGCGGAGGTGGCTACACCTTC	CASSPNPGSGGGYTF
TRBV6-5	TRBD1	TRBJ1-5	NA	TGTGCCAGCGACAGGGTTAGCAATCAGCCCCAGCATTTT	CASDRVSNQPQHF
TRBV6-5	TRBD1	TRBJ2-7	NA	TGTGCCAGCAGTGACTTCGGGACAGGGCTCTACGAGCAGTACTTC	CASSDFGTGLYEQYF
TRBV4-3	NA	TRBJ2-2	NA	TGCGCCAGCAGCCAAGGCTACTCTCGCGGGCGGTTGAACACCGGGGAGCTGTTTTTT	CASSQGYSRGRLNTGELFF
TRBV30	NA	TRBJ1-4	NA	TGTGCCTTCCTATCTCCACACAGATCAAATAATGAAAAACTGTTTTTT	CAFLSPHRSNNEKLFF
TRBV7-2	TRBD2	TRBJ2-3	NA	TGTGCCAGCAGCTTAGGTGGGGCTAGCGGGGGAAATACGCAGTATTTT	CASSLGGASGGNTQYF
TRBV7-2	TRBD1	TRBJ2-7	NA	TGTGCCAGCAGCACCTCGACAGGGCTGGGGCAGTACTTC	CASSTSTGLGQYF
TRBV9	NA	TRBJ2-7	once	TGTGCCAGCAGCGTAGATAGCAGACCCTACGAGCAGTACTTC	CASSVDSRPYEQYF
TRBV27	TRBD1	TRBJ1-5	NA	TGTGCCAGCAGTACCACAGGGGTCAATCAGCCCCAGCATTTT	CASSTTGVNQPQHF
TRBV2	NA	TRBJ2-2	once	TGTGCCAGCAGTGAAAAGAGGGTTTCCACCGGGGAGCTGTTTTTT	CASSEKRVSTGELFF
TRBV9	NA	TRBJ2-6	NA	TGTGCCAGCAGCGTAGAGTCCAGGGTGAGCTCTGGGGCCAACGTCCTGACTTTC	CASSVESRVSSGANVLTF
TRBV5-1	NA	TRBJ1-1	NA	TGCGCCAGCAGCTTGGAGAGGGGTGGTACTGAAGCTTTCTTT	CASSLERGGTEAFF
TRBV30	NA	TRBJ1-1	NA	TGTGCCTGGAGCATTAGGTGGGGTCCGAGCACTGAAGCTTTCTTT	CAWSIRWGPSTEAFF
TRBV5-1	TRBD1	TRBJ2-2	NA	TGCGCCAGCAGCTTGGATGGGACAGGGATCACCGGGGAGCTGTTTTTT	CASSLDGTGITGELFF